The rows below give T cell receptor beta chains drawn from one sample of a study of cytomegalovirus exposure and HLA in healthy donors. Using immunoSEQ multiplex PCR, the repertoire was profiled, and TCRdb retains in-frame clones only, with some absent. The data contain 90,000 to 100,000 clones, about 74% of them seen just once; the ten biggest clones take up under 2%. Sequencing was done on a sample of PBMCs. Receptors were obtained from a male donor in good health and CMV-seronegative. The CDR3 runs from the conserved cysteine through the conserved F or W. The order of the fields is D gene, clone size, J gene, V gene, CDR3 protein. The D gene is left open where the match is weak. Not all rows give a size; the values are once, few, many and, for expanded clones, a class.

d_gene: TRBD2; abundance: NA; j_gene: TRBJ2-1; v_gene: TRBV5-8; CDR3aa: CASSLGLAGGNEQFF
d_gene: NA; abundance: NA; j_gene: TRBJ2-3; v_gene: TRBV5-1; CDR3aa: CASSLVKDTQYF
d_gene: TRBD2; abundance: few; j_gene: TRBJ2-1; v_gene: TRBV19; CDR3aa: CASSIYPLSAGELFNEQFF
d_gene: NA; abundance: NA; j_gene: TRBJ1-3; v_gene: TRBV4-1; CDR3aa: CASSHHRDSGNTIYF
d_gene: NA; abundance: NA; j_gene: TRBJ1-1; v_gene: TRBV7-9; CDR3aa: CASTSGGTEAFF
d_gene: NA; abundance: NA; j_gene: TRBJ2-2; v_gene: TRBV29-1; CDR3aa: CTGRSGVNTGELFF
d_gene: NA; abundance: NA; j_gene: TRBJ2-7; v_gene: TRBV5-1; CDR3aa: CASSHSGRSSYEQYF
d_gene: TRBD1; abundance: NA; j_gene: TRBJ1-2; v_gene: TRBV28; CDR3aa: CASSSNIGTGEGYTF
d_gene: NA; abundance: NA; j_gene: TRBJ1-3; v_gene: TRBV11-1; CDR3aa: CASSSGTFSGNTIYF
d_gene: NA; abundance: NA; j_gene: TRBJ2-5; v_gene: TRBV29-1; CDR3aa: CSVEVRTEETQYF
d_gene: NA; abundance: NA; j_gene: TRBJ2-7; v_gene: TRBV28; CDR3aa: CASSSSDRAYEQYF
d_gene: NA; abundance: NA; j_gene: TRBJ1-2; v_gene: TRBV27; CDR3aa: CASSVTSPGVRFYGYTF
d_gene: NA; abundance: NA; j_gene: TRBJ1-2; v_gene: TRBV30; CDR3aa: CAWSLPGLGDCGYTF
d_gene: TRBD1; abundance: NA; j_gene: TRBJ1-1; v_gene: TRBV7-2; CDR3aa: CASSARQGAEAFF
d_gene: TRBD2; abundance: NA; j_gene: TRBJ2-7; v_gene: TRBV11-2; CDR3aa: CASSTAGVVYEQYF
d_gene: NA; abundance: few; j_gene: TRBJ2-4; v_gene: TRBV27; CDR3aa: CASSSLGLAKNIQYF
d_gene: NA; abundance: NA; j_gene: TRBJ1-1; v_gene: TRBV5-1; CDR3aa: CASSRQAPNTEAFF
d_gene: NA; abundance: NA; j_gene: TRBJ2-4; v_gene: TRBV27; CDR3aa: CASGRQEQAKNIQYF
d_gene: TRBD1; abundance: few; j_gene: TRBJ1-1; v_gene: TRBV4-1; CDR3aa: CASGTGASNTEAFF
d_gene: TRBD2; abundance: NA; j_gene: TRBJ2-1; v_gene: TRBV5-1; CDR3aa: CASSGTSGNNEQFF
d_gene: NA; abundance: NA; j_gene: TRBJ2-7; v_gene: TRBV19; CDR3aa: CASTNMYYEQYF
d_gene: NA; abundance: NA; j_gene: TRBJ2-7; v_gene: TRBV27; CDR3aa: CASRQGTPELYEQYF
d_gene: NA; abundance: few; j_gene: TRBJ1-2; v_gene: TRBV27; CDR3aa: CASSLSRAHYGYTF
d_gene: NA; abundance: few; j_gene: TRBJ2-6; v_gene: TRBV30; CDR3aa: CAGTVSSGANVLTF
d_gene: TRBD2; abundance: NA; j_gene: TRBJ2-7; v_gene: TRBV4-1; CDR3aa: CASSQEGTSGSQEQYF
d_gene: TRBD1; abundance: NA; j_gene: TRBJ1-4; v_gene: TRBV10-3; CDR3aa: CAISAGGNEKLFF
d_gene: TRBD2; abundance: few; j_gene: TRBJ2-5; v_gene: TRBV28; CDR3aa: CASSPRASGRGETQYF
d_gene: NA; abundance: NA; j_gene: TRBJ2-5; v_gene: TRBV29-1; CDR3aa: CSVGYSLRETQYF
d_gene: NA; abundance: NA; j_gene: TRBJ1-1; v_gene: TRBV27; CDR3aa: CASSLPGDTEAFF
d_gene: TRBD2; abundance: NA; j_gene: TRBJ2-3; v_gene: TRBV7-3; CDR3aa: CASSSRGGGVDTQYF
d_gene: NA; abundance: NA; j_gene: TRBJ2-3; v_gene: TRBV19; CDR3aa: CASSQNTGITDTQYF
d_gene: NA; abundance: few; j_gene: TRBJ2-6; v_gene: TRBV2; CDR3aa: CASSEVRSGANVLTF
d_gene: TRBD1; abundance: NA; j_gene: TRBJ2-7; v_gene: TRBV27; CDR3aa: CASSYGTGIYEQYF
d_gene: TRBD1; abundance: NA; j_gene: TRBJ2-3; v_gene: TRBV2; CDR3aa: CASSAGQVRTDTQYF
d_gene: TRBD2; abundance: NA; j_gene: TRBJ2-2; v_gene: TRBV30; CDR3aa: CAWRLAGDSGELFF
d_gene: NA; abundance: NA; j_gene: TRBJ2-1; v_gene: TRBV18; CDR3aa: CASSPLPGTSNEQFF
d_gene: NA; abundance: NA; j_gene: TRBJ1-2; v_gene: TRBV30; CDR3aa: CAWSVSSYGYTF
d_gene: NA; abundance: NA; j_gene: TRBJ2-1; v_gene: TRBV7-9; CDR3aa: CASSLAGVGDEQFF
d_gene: TRBD1; abundance: NA; j_gene: TRBJ1-2; v_gene: TRBV9; CDR3aa: CASSVGGTGTAFYGYTF
d_gene: TRBD2; abundance: NA; j_gene: TRBJ2-1; v_gene: TRBV5-1; CDR3aa: CASSLVASGAYNEQFF
d_gene: NA; abundance: NA; j_gene: TRBJ2-7; v_gene: TRBV19; CDR3aa: CASSIDDGSSYEQYF
d_gene: NA; abundance: NA; j_gene: TRBJ2-5; v_gene: TRBV5-8; CDR3aa: CASSLMGRRETQYF
d_gene: NA; abundance: once; j_gene: TRBJ1-1; v_gene: TRBV7-6; CDR3aa: CASTRVGGGGTEAFF
d_gene: NA; abundance: NA; j_gene: TRBJ2-7; v_gene: TRBV7-3; CDR3aa: CASSLAVGGYEQYF
d_gene: TRBD1; abundance: NA; j_gene: TRBJ1-2; v_gene: TRBV7-2; CDR3aa: CASSQDRGRGYTF
d_gene: TRBD1; abundance: NA; j_gene: TRBJ1-1; v_gene: TRBV5-4; CDR3aa: CVSSRGTGMKAFF
d_gene: TRBD2; abundance: NA; j_gene: TRBJ2-2; v_gene: TRBV4-3; CDR3aa: CASSQDFTSDTGELFF
d_gene: TRBD1; abundance: NA; j_gene: TRBJ2-7; v_gene: TRBV5-1; CDR3aa: CASSLAGGRPGEQYF
d_gene: NA; abundance: NA; j_gene: TRBJ2-7; v_gene: TRBV27; CDR3aa: CASRYSQAFEQYF
d_gene: TRBD1; abundance: NA; j_gene: TRBJ2-7; v_gene: TRBV9; CDR3aa: CASSVETGFYEQYF
d_gene: TRBD1; abundance: NA; j_gene: TRBJ1-2; v_gene: TRBV18; CDR3aa: CASSPDRDYGYTF
d_gene: NA; abundance: NA; j_gene: TRBJ2-7; v_gene: TRBV6-1; CDR3aa: CASSGYPYVYEQYF
d_gene: TRBD1; abundance: NA; j_gene: TRBJ2-1; v_gene: TRBV9; CDR3aa: CASSVESRQGFYNEQFF
d_gene: TRBD2; abundance: NA; j_gene: TRBJ2-1; v_gene: TRBV5-1; CDR3aa: CASRDPGLDFNNEQFF
d_gene: TRBD1; abundance: NA; j_gene: TRBJ1-2; v_gene: TRBV28; CDR3aa: CASQTGSRSYTF